The 13 T cell receptor beta chains listed next were all sequenced from one sample in a study of T-cell memory formation after mild COVID-19. From the 5' RACE reads, TCRdb called clonotypes with MiXCR, one entry per CDR3 protein. The data hold over 5,500 distinct CDR3 sequences, with less than 75% observed a single time. What was sequenced was PBMCs or a T cell subset sorted from them (not recorded which). The receptor source for this set is an adult who had mild COVID-19 (a few samples of this study predate the infection). Cell type and time point are not known.

The V and J genes are TRBV4-3 and TRBJ2-7; TRBD1 matches 7 bases. The CDR3 is 13 amino acids. The V segment lost 4 bases and the J segment 6 bases; nucleotides outside the gene matches: 6. From germline, CDR1 is LGHNA and CDR2 YSLEER. The CDR3 loop is CASSLYRGGEQYF. CDR3 nucleotides: TGCGCCAGCAGCCTCTACAGGGGTGGCGAGCAGTACTTC.

By sample fraction, this clonotype is medium-sized. V gene TRBV11-2 combines with J gene TRBJ2-1; 8 bases match TRBD2. Germline CDR1 SGHAT, CDR2 FQNNGV. CDR3 length: 16 amino acids. Trimming took 4 bases from V and 6 from J; bases not matched to a gene: 11. CDR3 residues: CASSSRIGLASNEQFF. DNA for the CDR3: TGTGCCAGCAGCTCACGAATCGGACTAGCCTCCAATGAGCAGTTCTTC.

The V and J genes are TRBV2 and TRBJ2-7; D may be TRBD1 or TRBD2 (5 bases each). The germline gives CDR1 SNHLY, CDR2 FYNNEI. This CDR3 region has 11 residues. V was trimmed by 9 bases and J by 6 bases, leaving 12 bases between them. In DNA, the CDR3 is TGTGCCAGGGGGGTAGGAGGCGAGCAGTACTTC. This translates into CARGVGGEQYF. Full variable domain (remainder filled in from reference TRBV2 and TRBJ2-7): EPEVTQTPSHQVTQMGQEVILRCVPISNHLYFYWYRQILGQKVEFLVSFYNNEISEKSEIFDDQFSVERPDGSNFTLKIRSTKLEDSAMYFCARGVGGEQYFGPGTRLTVT.

V gene TRBV12-3 or TRBV12-4 combines with J gene TRBJ2-1; TRBD2 matches 11 bases. Trimming removed 8 bases from V and 7 bases from J; junction bases left unmatched: 7. This CDR3 is built from 14 residues. CDR3 amino acids: CASLSGGALNEQFF. The CDR3 DNA reads TGTGCCAGCCTTAGCGGGGGGGCCCTTAATGAGCAGTTCTTC.

This sequence joins TRBV25-1 and TRBJ1-1, with D uncertain. CDR3 length: 12 residues. V lost 3 bases and J lost 9, with 11 bases in between. CDR1 and CDR2 from the germline V gene are MGHDK and SYGVNS. The CDR3 reads CASSDAELKAFF. Written as DNA, the CDR3 is TGTGCCAGCAGTGATGCGGAACTTAAAGCTTTCTTT. The full variable domain, rest sourced from reference TRBV25-1 and TRBJ1-1, is EADIYQTPRYLVIGTGKKITLECSQTMGHDKMYWYQQDPGMELHLIHYSYGVNSTEKGDLSSESTVSRIRTEHFPLTLESARPSHTSQYLCASSDAELKAFFGQGTRLTVV.

In its sample, this clonotype is medium-sized (0.01 to 0.1%). The rearrangement uses TRBV6-2 or TRBV6-3 and TRBJ2-5, with D perhaps TRBD2 (5 bases). With 6 bases removed from V and 5 bases from J, the gap between germline ends came to 7 bases. This CDR3 has 11 amino acids. Germline CDR1 and CDR2: MNHEY and SVGEGT. CDR3 region: CASRLGETQYF. The CDR3 region has the DNA TGTGCCAGCAGACTAGGCGAGACCCAGTACTTC.

V and J are TRBV2 and TRBJ2-7, with D possibly being TRBD2 (5 bases). The germline CDR1 and CDR2 sequences are SNHLY and FYNNEI. CDR3 length equals 13 residues. V was trimmed by 8 bases and J by 3 bases, leaving 14 bases between them. CDR3 protein: CASGVGRDYEQYV. CDR3 nucleotides: TGTGCCAGCGGAGTAGGCCGGGACTACGAGCAGTACGTC.

The chain carries TRBV7-6 and TRBJ2-1; D is undetermined. The CDR3 extends over 15 amino acids. The germline V gene encodes CDR1 SGHVS and CDR2 FNYEAQ. Trimming removed 2 bases from V and 0 bases from J, with 8 bases in between. CDR3 protein: CASSLSVDSYNEQFF. The CDR3 DNA reads TGTGCCAGCAGCTTAAGCGTGGACTCCTACAATGAGCAGTTCTTC.

A single count supports this clonotype. V is TRBV24-1 and J is TRBJ2-3; perhaps TRBD1 as D (6 bases). V lost 4 bases and J 3 bases, leaving 13 bases between the germline ends. This CDR3 is built from 15 residues. CDR1 and CDR2 (germline): KGHDR, SFDVKD. CDR3 coding DNA: TGTGCCACCAGTGACCAACAGGGAAGGACAGATACGCAGTATTTT. As protein: CATSDQQGRTDTQYF.

Sample share makes this clonotype large. V usage is TRBV7-2 and J usage is TRBJ2-2, with TRBD1 matching over 9 bases. The CDR3 covers 17 residues. Germline-derived CDR1 and CDR2 are SGHTA and FQGNSA. J lost 4 bases, V lost 5 bases, and 11 bases had no gene match. The CDR3, as DNA: TGTGCCAGCAGCCAGTATACAGGGGGCTCGGCCACCGGGGAGCTGTTTTTT. This encodes CASSQYTGGSATGELFF.

This sequence joins TRBV7-2 and TRBJ2-3; D is perhaps TRBD2 (6 bases). Trimming stripped 3 bases from V and 4 bases from J, with 8 bases between. The CDR3 covers 13 residues. The germline V gene encodes CDR1 SGHTA and CDR2 FQGNSA. As DNA, the CDR3 is TGTGCCAGCAGCTTTCGCGGGGCAGATACGCAGTATTTT. This translates into CASSFRGADTQYF. Drawing the rest from reference TRBV7-2 and TRBJ2-3, the complete variable domain is GAGVSQSPSNKVTEKGKDVELRCDPISGHTALYWYRQSLGQGLEFLIYFQGNSAPDKSGLPSDRFSAERTGGSVSTLTIQRTQQEDSAVYLCASSFRGADTQYFGPGTRLTVL.

V and J are TRBV12-3 or TRBV12-4 and TRBJ1-3; D remains unclear. This CDR3 has 13 amino acids. V was clipped by 6 bases and J by 2 bases, with 8 bases between them. Here the CDR3 DNA reads TGTGCCAGCAGCATCATGACTGGAAACACCATATATTTT. Translated: CASSIMTGNTIYF.

Sample share makes this clonotype medium-sized. The J gene is TRBJ2-7, the V gene TRBV9, with 15 bases identical to TRBD2. Per germline, CDR1 SGDLS and CDR2 YYNGEE. The CDR3 sequence is 15 residues long. J was trimmed by 4 bases and V by 4 bases; bases with no gene match: 3. The CDR3 bases are TGTGCCAGCAGCCCCGGGACTAGCGGGGGGTACGAGCAGTACTTC. Translating it yields CASSPGTSGGYEQYF.